The rows below give T cell receptor beta chains drawn from one sample of a study of OX40 agonist ivuxolimab in advanced cancers. The repertoire was sequenced with immunoSEQ multiplex PCR; TCRdb's copy has only in-frame clones and lacks some. The sample lists 45,000 to 65,000 clones, around four fifths occurring once. This specimen was CD4+ or CD8+ T cells sorted from blood, taken in a trial of the OX40 agonist ivuxolimab. All receptors derive from an adult with an advanced solid tumor such as melanoma, head and neck, liver or kidney cancer. Both conserved end residues are part of each CDR3. The order of the fields is clone size, J gene, V gene, D gene, CDR3 protein, CDR3 DNA. The D gene is left open where the match is weak. Expanded clones are given a class, and other clones once, few, many or no size at all.

>once|TRBJ2-7|TRBV2|.
CASSTGTGTYEQYF
TGTGCCAGCAGCACCGGGACCGGTACCTACGAGCAGTACTTC
>few|TRBJ1-1|TRBV4-1|.
CASSQAAAGGNTEAFF
TGCGCCAGCAGCCAAGCCGCTGCGGGCGGCAACACTGAAGCTTTCTTT
>.|TRBJ2-1|TRBV14|TRBD2
CASSQVAGPGGEQFF
TGTGCCAGCAGCCAAGTAGCGGGGCCCGGGGGTGAGCAGTTCTTC
>.|TRBJ1-3|TRBV5-1|.
CASSSREPGNTIYF
TGCGCCAGCAGCTCCCGGGAGCCTGGAAACACCATATATTTT
>.|TRBJ1-1|TRBV5-4|.
CASSLKSGQAFF
TGTGCCAGCAGCTTGAAGTCCGGACAAGCTTTCTTT
>.|TRBJ1-6|TRBV10-3|TRBD1
CAISDQDRAVYNSPLHF
TGTGCCATCAGTGATCAAGACAGGGCAGTCTATAATTCACCCCTCCACTTT
>.|TRBJ2-2|TRBV25-1|TRBD1
CATTANRGVVGELFF
TGTGCCACCACTGCGAACAGGGGAGTTGTCGGGGAGCTGTTTTTT
>.|TRBJ2-5|TRBV7-2|TRBD2
CASSLGLSSGGPGKETQYF
TGTGCCAGCAGCTTAGGGTTATCTAGCGGGGGCCCTGGAAAAGAGACCCAGTACTTC
>few|TRBJ1-3|TRBV7-6|TRBD1
CASSSGQGGSGNTIYF
TGTGCCAGCAGCTCGGGACAGGGGGGATCTGGAAACACCATATATTTT
>.|TRBJ2-5|TRBV7-3|.
CASSKGWGNGEETQYF
TGTGCCAGCAGCAAAGGCTGGGGGAATGGTGAAGAGACCCAGTACTTC
>once|TRBJ1-4|TRBV18|.
CASSPGWEKLFF
TGTGCCAGCTCACCAGGCTGGGAAAAACTGTTTTTT
>.|TRBJ2-2|TRBV6-5|.
CASQRWDTGELFF
TGTGCCAGTCAGAGGTGGGACACCGGGGAGCTGTTTTTT
>.|TRBJ2-3|TRBV7-9|.
CASRKGEVRTDTQYF
TGTGCCAGCAGAAAGGGGGAGGTTAGAACAGATACGCAGTATTTT